This is a list of T cell receptor beta chains from one sample in a study of blood T cells in healthy people across ages. TCRdb called the 5' RACE reads again in MiXCR, with one record for every CDR3 protein. The sample lists about 1.1 million distinct CDR3 sequences; around two fifths were seen once. Sequenced sample: blood. These receptors were obtained from a man aged 18 to 29 in good health. Both conserved end residues are part of each CDR3. The D gene is left open where the match is weak. Not every row has a clone size; where given, it reads once, few, many or a size class.

D gene: TRBD2; V gene: TRBV3-1; J gene: TRBJ2-1; clone size: few; CDR3 protein: CASTGTSGYNEQFF; CDR3 DNA: TGTGCCAGCACTGGGACTAGCGGTTACAATGAGCAGTTCTTC
D gene: NA; V gene: TRBV5-1; J gene: TRBJ1-1; clone size: NA; CDR3 protein: CASSLDKNTGAFF; CDR3 DNA: TGCGCCAGCAGCCTGGACAAGAACACTGGAGCTTTCTTT
D gene: NA; V gene: TRBV20-1; J gene: TRBJ2-5; clone size: many; CDR3 protein: CSAPSAGETQYF; CDR3 DNA: TGCAGTGCTCCATCGGCGGGAGAGACCCAGTACTTC
D gene: NA; V gene: TRBV12-3/TRBV12-4; J gene: TRBJ2-3; clone size: NA; CDR3 protein: CASSFAGGGDTQYF; CDR3 DNA: TGTGCCAGCAGTTTCGCCGGGGGCGGCGATACGCAGTATTTT
D gene: TRBD1; V gene: TRBV20-1; J gene: TRBJ2-1; clone size: NA; CDR3 protein: CSARGTGAINNEQFF; CDR3 DNA: TGCAGTGCTAGAGGAACAGGGGCCATAAACAATGAGCAGTTCTTC
D gene: NA; V gene: TRBV6-6; J gene: TRBJ1-5; clone size: few; CDR3 protein: CASSIGVGNQPQHF; CDR3 DNA: TGTGCCAGCAGCATAGGGGTGGGAAATCAGCCCCAGCATTTT
D gene: TRBD2; V gene: TRBV5-1; J gene: TRBJ2-1; clone size: NA; CDR3 protein: CASSLWGTTISYNEQFF; CDR3 DNA: TGCGCCAGCAGCCTGTGGGGGACTACTATCTCCTACAATGAGCAGTTCTTC
D gene: NA; V gene: TRBV4-1; J gene: TRBJ2-1; clone size: NA; CDR3 protein: CASSLRTGSSSYNEQFF; CDR3 DNA: TGCGCCAGCAGCCTACGAACCGGCAGCAGCTCCTACAATGAGCAGTTCTTC
D gene: NA; V gene: TRBV20-1; J gene: TRBJ2-5; clone size: NA; CDR3 protein: CSATMGSFQETQYF; CDR3 DNA: TGCAGTGCTACAATGGGCAGCTTTCAAGAGACCCAGTACTTC
D gene: NA; V gene: TRBV6-2/TRBV6-3; J gene: TRBJ2-4; clone size: NA; CDR3 protein: CASSYSRDLVIYDKNIQYF; CDR3 DNA: TGTGCCAGCAGTTACTCGAGGGATCTTGTTATTTATGACAAAAACATTCAGTACTTC
D gene: NA; V gene: TRBV4-3; J gene: TRBJ1-2; clone size: few; CDR3 protein: CASSRDTSGGYTF; CDR3 DNA: TGCGCCAGCAGCCGGGATACGTCGGGGGGCTACACCTTC
D gene: NA; V gene: TRBV2; J gene: TRBJ1-5; clone size: few; CDR3 protein: CASSENLGTQHF; CDR3 DNA: TGTGCCAGCAGTGAAAATTTAGGGACCCAGCATTTT
D gene: NA; V gene: TRBV29-1; J gene: TRBJ1-1; clone size: few; CDR3 protein: CSVEEGMGFMNTEAFF; CDR3 DNA: TGCAGCGTTGAAGAGGGGATGGGGTTTATGAACACTGAAGCTTTCTTT
D gene: TRBD1; V gene: TRBV12-3/TRBV12-4; J gene: TRBJ2-3; clone size: few; CDR3 protein: CASSMTGGGTDTQYF; CDR3 DNA: TGTGCCAGCAGTATGACAGGGGGCGGCACAGATACGCAGTATTTT
D gene: NA; V gene: TRBV4-3; J gene: TRBJ2-7; clone size: NA; CDR3 protein: CASSQAASSSYEQYF; CDR3 DNA: TGCGCCAGCAGCCAAGCGGCTAGCAGCTCCTACGAGCAGTACTTC
D gene: NA; V gene: TRBV7-2; J gene: TRBJ2-7; clone size: NA; CDR3 protein: CASSLGRLTTSYEQYF; CDR3 DNA: TGTGCCAGCAGCTTAGGAAGGCTGACGACATCCTACGAGCAGTACTTC
D gene: NA; V gene: TRBV4-1; J gene: TRBJ1-2; clone size: many; CDR3 protein: CASSQAGQRGYTF; CDR3 DNA: TGCGCCAGCAGCCAAGCAGGACAGCGCGGCTACACCTTC
D gene: NA; V gene: TRBV10-3; J gene: TRBJ1-2; clone size: many; CDR3 protein: CAISLGLAADYGYTF; CDR3 DNA: TGTGCCATCAGTCTAGGTCTTGCGGCCGACTATGGCTACACCTTC
D gene: TRBD1; V gene: TRBV29-1; J gene: TRBJ1-5; clone size: few; CDR3 protein: CSVGTGGGNQPQHF; CDR3 DNA: TGCAGCGTTGGGACAGGGGGCGGCAATCAGCCCCAGCATTTT
D gene: TRBD2; V gene: TRBV7-2; J gene: TRBJ2-3; clone size: once; CDR3 protein: CTSSLGTTSWADTQYF; CDR3 DNA: TGTACCAGCAGCTTGGGGACTACCTCTTGGGCAGATACGCAGTATTTT
D gene: NA; V gene: TRBV13; J gene: TRBJ1-4; clone size: NA; CDR3 protein: CASSSDRLNEKLFF; CDR3 DNA: TGTGCCAGCAGCTCGGACAGACTTAATGAAAAACTGTTTTTT
D gene: TRBD1; V gene: TRBV4-2; J gene: TRBJ2-1; clone size: NA; CDR3 protein: CASSQEGVSGGLRRRDEQFF; CDR3 DNA: TGTGCCAGCAGCCAAGAAGGTGTCTCAGGGGGCCTGCGTCGTAGGGATGAGCAGTTCTTC
D gene: TRBD2; V gene: TRBV5-5; J gene: TRBJ2-5; clone size: NA; CDR3 protein: CASSRGDGPYNEQYF; CDR3 DNA: TGTGCCAGCAGCCGGGGGGACGGCCCTTACAATGAGCAGTACTTC
D gene: TRBD1; V gene: TRBV7-8; J gene: TRBJ2-7; clone size: NA; CDR3 protein: CASSLVGTGYEQYF; CDR3 DNA: TGTGCCAGCAGCCTGGTCGGGACAGGGTACGAGCAGTACTTC
D gene: NA; V gene: TRBV20-1; J gene: TRBJ1-2; clone size: NA; CDR3 protein: CSAMRDGYLANYGYTF; CDR3 DNA: TGCAGTGCTATGCGGGACGGATACTTAGCTAACTATGGCTACACCTTC
D gene: NA; V gene: TRBV18; J gene: TRBJ1-5; clone size: few; CDR3 protein: CASSLGTPSSNQPQHF; CDR3 DNA: TGTGCCAGCTCGCTCGGGACCCCCTCTAGCAATCAGCCCCAGCATTTT
D gene: NA; V gene: TRBV3-1; J gene: TRBJ1-2; clone size: NA; CDR3 protein: CASSPRDPSLGANYGYTF; CDR3 DNA: TGTGCCAGCAGCCCCAGGGATCCGAGTCTTGGGGCTAACTATGGCTACACCTTC
D gene: NA; V gene: TRBV5-1; J gene: TRBJ1-1; clone size: many; CDR3 protein: CASSLAGRNTEAFF; CDR3 DNA: TGTGCCAGCAGTTTAGCAGGGAGGAACACTGAAGCTTTCTTT
D gene: NA; V gene: TRBV6-2/TRBV6-3; J gene: TRBJ2-1; clone size: NA; CDR3 protein: CASSYRQLSYNEQFF; CDR3 DNA: TGTGCCAGCAGTTACCGACAACTATCCTACAATGAGCAGTTCTTC
D gene: NA; V gene: TRBV4-2; J gene: TRBJ1-2; clone size: NA; CDR3 protein: CASSQRGDNYGYTF; CDR3 DNA: TGTGCCAGCAGCCAAAGGGGGGATAACTATGGCTACACCTTC
D gene: NA; V gene: TRBV12-3/TRBV12-4; J gene: TRBJ2-7; clone size: NA; CDR3 protein: CASSRSGLYEQYF; CDR3 DNA: TGTGCCAGCAGCCGTTCTGGTCTCTACGAGCAGTACTTC
D gene: TRBD1; V gene: TRBV20-1; J gene: TRBJ2-7; clone size: few; CDR3 protein: CSANYRGFTYEQYF; CDR3 DNA: TGCAGTGCTAACTACAGGGGATTCACCTACGAGCAGTACTTC
D gene: NA; V gene: TRBV10-3; J gene: TRBJ1-1; clone size: NA; CDR3 protein: CAISESLGGPDTEAFF; CDR3 DNA: TGTGCCATCAGTGAGTCACTGGGGGGCCCGGACACTGAAGCTTTCTTT
D gene: NA; V gene: TRBV29-1; J gene: TRBJ1-1; clone size: few; CDR3 protein: CSVAPAGGTEAFF; CDR3 DNA: TGCAGCGTCGCGCCGGCTGGGGGCACTGAAGCTTTCTTT
D gene: TRBD1; V gene: TRBV20-1; J gene: TRBJ2-4; clone size: NA; CDR3 protein: CSARVGTGSTKNIQYF; CDR3 DNA: TGCAGTGCTAGAGTTGGGACAGGGTCGACCAAAAACATTCAGTACTTC
D gene: TRBD1; V gene: TRBV11-1; J gene: TRBJ1-6; clone size: few; CDR3 protein: CASRSGTAYNSPLHF; CDR3 DNA: TGTGCCAGCAGAAGCGGGACAGCGTATAATTCACCCCTCCACTTT
D gene: NA; V gene: TRBV9; J gene: TRBJ1-1; clone size: NA; CDR3 protein: CASSAGATNTEAFF; CDR3 DNA: TGTGCCAGCAGCGCCGGGGCAACGAACACTGAAGCTTTCTTT
D gene: NA; V gene: TRBV12-3/TRBV12-4; J gene: TRBJ1-1; clone size: NA; CDR3 protein: CASTWGELEAFF; CDR3 DNA: TGTGCCAGCACCTGGGGGGAATTGGAAGCTTTCTTT
D gene: NA; V gene: TRBV5-5; J gene: TRBJ2-7; clone size: few; CDR3 protein: CASSFYMDPYEQYF; CDR3 DNA: TGTGCCAGCAGCTTTTACATGGATCCGTACGAGCAGTACTTC
D gene: NA; V gene: TRBV9; J gene: TRBJ2-3; clone size: NA; CDR3 protein: CASSAEEPTDTQYF; CDR3 DNA: TGTGCCAGCAGCGCAGAGGAACCCACAGATACGCAGTATTTT
D gene: TRBD2; V gene: TRBV7-7; J gene: TRBJ2-1; clone size: few; CDR3 protein: CASSRGLAGDPSYNEQFF; CDR3 DNA: TGTGCCAGCAGCAGGGGACTAGCGGGGGACCCATCCTACAATGAGCAGTTCTTC
D gene: TRBD1; V gene: TRBV20-1; J gene: TRBJ1-5; clone size: NA; CDR3 protein: CSALTGGNQPQHF; CDR3 DNA: TGCAGTGCCCTTACAGGGGGTAATCAGCCCCAGCATTTT
D gene: NA; V gene: TRBV6-1; J gene: TRBJ2-3; clone size: NA; CDR3 protein: CASSERWGSLSSTDTQYF; CDR3 DNA: TGTGCCAGCAGTGAAAGGTGGGGGAGCCTCTCTAGCACAGATACGCAGTATTTT
D gene: TRBD1; V gene: TRBV10-3; J gene: TRBJ1-5; clone size: few; CDR3 protein: CAISGTGDQPQHF; CDR3 DNA: TGTGCCATCAGTGGGACAGGCGATCAGCCCCAGCATTTT
D gene: NA; V gene: TRBV5-1; J gene: TRBJ1-5; clone size: few; CDR3 protein: CASSLERTATYSNQPQHF; CDR3 DNA: TGCGCCAGCAGCCTGGAAAGGACCGCAACTTATAGCAATCAGCCCCAGCATTTT
D gene: NA; V gene: TRBV18; J gene: TRBJ1-1; clone size: NA; CDR3 protein: CASSPQGTPTEAFF; CDR3 DNA: TGTGCCAGCTCACCACAGGGGACCCCTACTGAAGCTTTCTTT
D gene: NA; V gene: TRBV3-1; J gene: TRBJ1-1; clone size: many; CDR3 protein: CASSPRRNTEAFF; CDR3 DNA: TGTGCCAGCAGCCCGCGTAGGAACACTGAAGCTTTCTTT
D gene: NA; V gene: TRBV15; J gene: TRBJ2-7; clone size: NA; CDR3 protein: CATSQGDSYNEQYF; CDR3 DNA: TGTGCCACCAGCCAGGGGGACTCCTACAATGAGCAGTACTTC
D gene: NA; V gene: TRBV20-1; J gene: TRBJ2-3; clone size: NA; CDR3 protein: CSARDSDRSTDTQYF; CDR3 DNA: TGCAGTGCTAGGGACTCGGACAGAAGCACAGATACGCAGTATTTT
D gene: NA; V gene: TRBV4-1; J gene: TRBJ2-3; clone size: few; CDR3 protein: CASSRTRTDTQYF; CDR3 DNA: TGCGCCAGCAGCCGAACCCGCACAGATACGCAGTATTTT
D gene: TRBD1; V gene: TRBV7-9; J gene: TRBJ2-7; clone size: few; CDR3 protein: CASSWDREREAQYF; CDR3 DNA: TGTGCCAGCAGCTGGGACAGGGAAAGAGAGGCCCAGTACTTC
D gene: NA; V gene: TRBV5-5; J gene: TRBJ2-7; clone size: NA; CDR3 protein: CASSFEVSYEQYF; CDR3 DNA: TGTGCCAGCAGCTTCGAGGTATCCTACGAGCAGTACTTC
D gene: TRBD1; V gene: TRBV12-3/TRBV12-4; J gene: TRBJ1-1; clone size: few; CDR3 protein: CASSRRDSGLNTEAFF; CDR3 DNA: TGTGCCAGCAGTAGACGGGACAGCGGTTTGAACACTGAAGCTTTCTTT
D gene: TRBD1; V gene: TRBV20-1; J gene: TRBJ2-1; clone size: few; CDR3 protein: CSARDSQGAQYNEQFF; CDR3 DNA: TGCAGTGCTAGAGATTCGCAGGGGGCTCAATACAATGAGCAGTTCTTC
D gene: NA; V gene: TRBV20-1; J gene: TRBJ1-4; clone size: NA; CDR3 protein: CSAINRAANEKLFF; CDR3 DNA: TGCAGTGCTATAAACAGGGCGGCTAATGAAAAACTGTTTTTT
D gene: NA; V gene: TRBV27; J gene: TRBJ1-5; clone size: NA; CDR3 protein: CASSSLIRGQPQHF; CDR3 DNA: TGTGCCAGCAGTTCGCTGATAAGGGGTCAGCCCCAGCATTTT